The source of this T cell receptor beta chain is a study of blood T cell repertoires in COVID-19. Study summary: Samples taken during acute and convalescent COVID-19 were collected in the United States, Italy and Spain. PBMCs, B-cell-depleted T cells, or T cells provided the cDNA or gDNA that made up the material.

In the study's own analysis: The authors estimated nucleated cell counts from reference gene primer amplification. Data came from immunoSEQ multiplex PCR; TCRdb stores just in-frame clones and leaves some out. For V, J and clone size, that table is used; D and trimming come from the DNA. The profile shows 50,000 to 75,000 clones, around 82% of them singletons. This clone came up a few times. Enrolment of Seattle patients took place during active infection, and they were followed longitudinally. Trimming cost V 7 bases and J 4 bases, with 23 bases left between them. Germline CDR1 reads SNHLY; CDR2 reads FYNNEI. The CDR3 is made up of 16 amino acids.

The chain couples TRBV2 to TRBJ2-7; the D gene is possibly TRBD2 (6 bases). The sample was peripheral blood. The origin of this receptor is a man aged 60-69 years with COVID-19, enrolled during active disease. CDR3 bases: TGTGCCAGCATCGCCTCTGGACTAACCGGCCAATACGAGCAGTACTTC. The encoded protein is CASIASGLTGQYEQYF.